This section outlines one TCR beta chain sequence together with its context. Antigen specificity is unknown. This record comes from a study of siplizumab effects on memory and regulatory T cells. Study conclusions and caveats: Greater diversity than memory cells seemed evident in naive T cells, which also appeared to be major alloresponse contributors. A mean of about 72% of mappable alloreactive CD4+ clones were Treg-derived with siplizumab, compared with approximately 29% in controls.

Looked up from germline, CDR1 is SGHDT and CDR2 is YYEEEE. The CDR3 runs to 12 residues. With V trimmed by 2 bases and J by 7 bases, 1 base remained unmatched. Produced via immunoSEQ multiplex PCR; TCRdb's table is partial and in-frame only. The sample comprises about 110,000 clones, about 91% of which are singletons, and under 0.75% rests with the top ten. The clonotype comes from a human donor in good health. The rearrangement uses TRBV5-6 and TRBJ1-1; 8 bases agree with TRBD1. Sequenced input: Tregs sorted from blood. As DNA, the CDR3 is TGTGCCAGCAGCTTACAGGGGGTTGAAGCTTTCTTT. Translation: CASSLQGVEAFF.